This TCR beta chain stems from a study of shared clonotypes between healthy human individuals. To note about this clone: The sample carries other DNA sequences with the same CDR3.

The junction had 5 bases not matched to a gene; V was cut back by 3 bases and J by 5 bases. There are 14 residues in the CDR3. Germline CDR1 reads SNHLY; CDR2 reads FYNNEI. Terminally differentiated effector memory CD45RA+ cells were left out of the naive CD8 fraction, which was CD45RO-negative and positively selected for CCR7. This table comes from immunoSEQ multiplex PCR, and its TCRdb copy is limited to in-frame clones, with some not included. The sample shows about 2.2 million clones, 80% to 95% of them seen only once. Sequenced input: naive CD8+ T cells from PBMCs. The chain links TRBV2 to TRBJ2-3; the match to TRBD2 covers 7 bases. The TCR originated in a man between 18 and 29 years old in good health. Some clones in this sample may be carry-over from other donors' samples. For the CDR3, the DNA is TGTGCCAGCAGTGAGGGCGGGAGCGGAGATACGCAGTATTTT. This sequence encodes CASSEGGSGDTQYF.